This T cell receptor (beta chain) emerged from a study of blood T cells in healthy people across ages. Sample-barcoded 5' priming and a J-beta primer mix drove a second PCR of 7 to 11 cycles. TCRdb reprocessed the 5' RACE reads via MiXCR and lists one record per CDR3 protein. The table shows 450,000 to 600,000 distinct CDR3 sequences, with about 27% occurring only once. This clonotype turned up a few times. These sequences were also reported in another study, on T cells of mothers and their children.

The receptor comes from a boy younger than 10 in good health. The source material was blood.

The CDR3 sequence: CASRPLRGPNTGELFF. The CDR3 coding sequence is TGTGCCAGCAGGCCCCTGAGAGGGCCGAACACCGGGGAGCTGTTTTTT. V gene TRBV7-6 combines with J gene TRBJ2-2; the D gene is possibly TRBD2 (5 bases). The CDR3 spans 16 residues. Germline-derived CDR1 and CDR2 are SGHVS and FNYEAQ. The V and J ends lost 6 bases and 0 bases respectively, with 14 bases between them. The whole variable domain, filled in from reference TRBV7-6 and TRBJ2-2, reads GAGVSQSPRYKVTKRGQDVALRCDPISGHVSLYWYRQALGQGPEFLTYFNYEAQQDKSGLPNDRFSAERPEGSISTLTIQRTEQRDSAMYRCASRPLRGPNTGELFFGEGSRLTVL.